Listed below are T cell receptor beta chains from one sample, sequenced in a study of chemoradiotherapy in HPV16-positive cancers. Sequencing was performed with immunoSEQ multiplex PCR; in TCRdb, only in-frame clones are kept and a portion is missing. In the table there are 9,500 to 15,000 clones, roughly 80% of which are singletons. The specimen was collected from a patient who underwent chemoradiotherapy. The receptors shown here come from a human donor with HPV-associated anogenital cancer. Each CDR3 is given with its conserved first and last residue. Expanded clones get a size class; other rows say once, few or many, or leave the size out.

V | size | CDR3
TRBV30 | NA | CAWSPHNRATIGNEQFF
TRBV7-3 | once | CASSPGGLAAGEQYF
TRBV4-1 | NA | CASSQAGRTEAFF
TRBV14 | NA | CASSQEDGTIAFF
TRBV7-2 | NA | CASSKRLALTGELFF
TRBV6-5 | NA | CASSYSGLRTYEQYF
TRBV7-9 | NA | CASSLFINEQFF
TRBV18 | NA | CASSLIDRDEQYF
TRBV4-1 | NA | CASSQPTGDRGNTIYF
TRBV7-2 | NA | CASSPGLGLRTDTQYF
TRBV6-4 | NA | CASSDSGQTEAFF
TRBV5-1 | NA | CASSSRGQQETQYF
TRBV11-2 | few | CASSLGPVPEAFF
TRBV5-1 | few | CASSEKTSASYNEQFF
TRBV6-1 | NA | CASSVLGAAYEQYF
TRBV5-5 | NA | CASSLNRGGTEAFF
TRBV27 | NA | CASSLGWGEQYF
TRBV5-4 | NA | CASSLGGGFNTGELFF
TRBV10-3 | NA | CAISVTSGVQETQYF
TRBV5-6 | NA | CASSFADSPPLHF
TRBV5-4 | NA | CASSLEARPVGEAFF
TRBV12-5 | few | CASGGGREQYF
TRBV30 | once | CAWSLANEQFF
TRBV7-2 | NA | CASSLTRQGSTDTQYF
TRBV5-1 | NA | CASSRGQGVGNNSPLHF
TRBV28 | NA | CASSPPGTWNEQFF
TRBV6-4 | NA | CASSETGKNGYTF
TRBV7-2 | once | CASSLASRREAGELFF
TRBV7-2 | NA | CASSLDIGMIEQFF
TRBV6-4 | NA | CASSRVATFTGELFF
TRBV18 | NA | CASSPGRQSGANVLTF
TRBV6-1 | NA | CASSERQLANSPLHF
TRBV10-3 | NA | CAISEVSSYEQYF
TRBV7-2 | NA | CASSLVASQDTQYF
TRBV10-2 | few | CASSDRDGYTF
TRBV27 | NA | CATQTSGGSGEQYF
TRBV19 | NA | CASSPYRRGTEAFF
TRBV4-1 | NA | CASSQGRGGLNEQFF
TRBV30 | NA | CAWSRNRGPGNTIYF
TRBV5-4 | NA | CASSRGRPSGANVLTF
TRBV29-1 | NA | CSVEEVTTGYGYTF
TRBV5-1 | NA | CASKGEKGRGEQFF
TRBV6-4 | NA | CASSEGPRNEQFF
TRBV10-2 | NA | CASSESTALSNQPQHF
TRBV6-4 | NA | CASSEGTDTDTQYF
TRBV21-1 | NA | CASSGKEHF
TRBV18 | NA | CASSLVTIPSYGYTF
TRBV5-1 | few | CASSLAPGLSYEQYF
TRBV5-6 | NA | CASSLGLAWYEQYF
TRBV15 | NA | CATSRDPGGNQPQHF
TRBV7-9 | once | CASSLSSGGVDTQYF
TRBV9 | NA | CASSESGSSGNTIYF
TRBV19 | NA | CASSPLKYNEQFF
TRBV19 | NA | CASNTGEGYGYTF